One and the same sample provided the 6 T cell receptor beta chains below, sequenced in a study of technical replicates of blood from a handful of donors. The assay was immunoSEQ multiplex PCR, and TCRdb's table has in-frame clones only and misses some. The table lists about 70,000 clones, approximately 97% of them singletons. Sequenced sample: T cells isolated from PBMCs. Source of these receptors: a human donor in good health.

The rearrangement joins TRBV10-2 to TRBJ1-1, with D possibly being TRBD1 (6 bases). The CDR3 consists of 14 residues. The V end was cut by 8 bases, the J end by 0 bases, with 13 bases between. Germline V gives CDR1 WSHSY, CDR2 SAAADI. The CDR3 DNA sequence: TGCGCCAGCGCCCCCGGACAGATGAACACTGAAGCTTTCTTT. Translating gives CASAPGQMNTEAFF.

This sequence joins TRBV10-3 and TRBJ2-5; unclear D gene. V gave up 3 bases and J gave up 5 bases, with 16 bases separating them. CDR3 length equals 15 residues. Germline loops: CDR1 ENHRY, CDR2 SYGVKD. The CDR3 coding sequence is TGTGCCATCAGTGAAAACAATTTGGGCCAGGAGACCCAGTACTTC. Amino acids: CAISENNLGQETQYF.

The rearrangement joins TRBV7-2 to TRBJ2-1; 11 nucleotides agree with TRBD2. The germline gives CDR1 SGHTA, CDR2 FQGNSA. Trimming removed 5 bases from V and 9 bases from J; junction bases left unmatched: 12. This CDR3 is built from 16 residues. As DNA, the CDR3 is TGTGCCAGCAGCGAGGTGTTAGCGGGGGGGCCTCGTGAGCAGTTCTTC. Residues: CASSEVLAGGPREQFF.

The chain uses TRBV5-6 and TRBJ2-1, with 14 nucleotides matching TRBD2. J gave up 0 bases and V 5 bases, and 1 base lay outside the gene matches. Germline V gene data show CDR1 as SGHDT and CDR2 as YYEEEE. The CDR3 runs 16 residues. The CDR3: CASSGTSGGSYNEQFF. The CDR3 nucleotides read TGTGCCAGCAGTGGGACTAGCGGGGGCTCCTACAATGAGCAGTTCTTC.

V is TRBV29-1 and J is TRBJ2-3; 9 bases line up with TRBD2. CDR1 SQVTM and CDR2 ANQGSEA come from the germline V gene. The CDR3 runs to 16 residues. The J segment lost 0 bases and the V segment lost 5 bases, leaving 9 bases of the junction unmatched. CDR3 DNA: TGCAGCGTTTGGCTAGCGGGATCTGCTAGCACAGATACGCAGTATTTT. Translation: CSVWLAGSASTDTQYF.

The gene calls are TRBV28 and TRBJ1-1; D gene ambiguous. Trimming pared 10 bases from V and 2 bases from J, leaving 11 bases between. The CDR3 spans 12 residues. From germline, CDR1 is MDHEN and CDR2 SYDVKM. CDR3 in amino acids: CATGEANTEAFF. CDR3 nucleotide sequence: TGTGCCACCGGGGAGGCCAACACTGAAGCTTTCTTT.